The sample holds a few counts of the clone carrying this TCR beta chain. TCRdb analysed the RT-PCR reads with MiXCR anew, one entry per CDR3 protein. The table records 150,000 to 200,000 distinct CDR3 sequences, 41% of them present only once. The data were obtained in a study of patients and donors after allogeneic stem cell transplantation. The CDR3 totals 14 residues. V was clipped by 4 bases and J by 8 bases; unmatched bases: 6. The germline V gene encodes CDR1 SGDLS and CDR2 YYNGEE. J is TRBJ1-4 and V is TRBV9, with 9 bases identical to TRBD1. This receptor was obtained from a human donor who was either an allogeneic HSCT recipient or a stem cell or donor lymphocyte infusion donor (not recorded which). It is not recorded whose cells these are; they may come from a transplant donor. The sample comprised blood, either unsorted or a sorted T cell fraction (not recorded which). The CDR3: CASSRSGQGEKLFF. In DNA, the CDR3 is TGTGCCAGCAGCCGATCGGGACAGGGCGAAAAACTGTTTTTT.